This T cell receptor (beta chain) comes out of a study of T cell responses to AZD1222 COVID-19 vaccine. As for the study in general: Second doses that came at about 4 or about 12 weeks were put together. Study observations and caveats: Spike-spanning, vaccine-associated CD4 TCRs were dominant at 160-218 and 743-854. All repertoire sampling was performed exclusively after the peak T cell response.

The repertoire was sequenced with immunoSEQ multiplex PCR; TCRdb's copy has only in-frame clones and lacks some. The repertoire holds 95,000 to 120,000 clones, roughly 84% seen once, with less than 3.5% in the top ten. The J segment lost 6 bases and the V segment lost 3 bases, leaving 5 bases of the junction unmatched. CDR1 and CDR2 (germline): SGHAT, FQNNGV. The CDR3 loop spans 13 amino acids. About this clone: The antigen is unknown.

The receptor was isolated from an adult in good health. Sequencing used peripheral blood, obtained on day 0 of AZD1222 vaccination. This chain connects TRBV11-2 to TRBJ2-7; 7 bases match TRBD1. CDR3 protein: CASSFGTEIEQYF. CDR3 nucleotides: TGTGCCAGCAGCTTTGGGACAGAGATCGAGCAGTACTTC.